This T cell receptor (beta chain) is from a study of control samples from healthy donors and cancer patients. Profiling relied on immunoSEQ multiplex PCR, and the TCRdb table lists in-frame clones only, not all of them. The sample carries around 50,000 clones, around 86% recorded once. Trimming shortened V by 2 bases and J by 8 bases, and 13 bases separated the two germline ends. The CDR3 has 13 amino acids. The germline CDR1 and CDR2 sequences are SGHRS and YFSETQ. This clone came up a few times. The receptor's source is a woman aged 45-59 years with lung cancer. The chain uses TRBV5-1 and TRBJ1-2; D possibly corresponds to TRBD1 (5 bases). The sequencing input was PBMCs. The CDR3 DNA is TGCGCCAGCAGCTTCCGGCAGGGTGAGGGCTACACCTTC. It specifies CASSFRQGEGYTF.